Below are 25 T cell receptor beta chains sequenced from a single sample in a study of response to subunit inactivated influenza vaccine. TCRdb recomputed calls from the RT-PCR reads with MiXCR, one row per CDR3 protein. The repertoire holds 650,000 or so distinct CDR3 sequences, around 15% seen once, with less than 8.5% in the top ten. The source was PBMCs from blood, collected around 14 days before vaccination. These receptor sequences come from a man aged 45-65 years who received an inactivated influenza vaccine.

The chain is built from TRBV29-1 and TRBJ2-7, with a possible D match to TRBD2 (6 bases). Germline CDR1 and CDR2: SQVTM and ANQGSEA. V was clipped by 2 bases and J by 2 bases, with 13 bases between them. This CDR3 is built from 14 residues. Written as DNA, the CDR3 is TGCAGCGTTGAATACGAGCGGGCCCCCTACGAGCAGTACTTC. This codes for CSVEYERAPYEQYF.

The table lists this clonotype with a few counts. V gene TRBV7-2 combines with J gene TRBJ1-3, with D unresolved. Germline V gene data show CDR1 as SGHTA and CDR2 as FQGNSA. Trimming pared 1 base from V and 3 bases from J, leaving 10 bases between. The CDR3 consists of 15 residues. CDR3 residues: CASSLDDRVGNTIYF. CDR3 nucleotide sequence: TGTGCCAGCAGCTTAGATGACCGAGTTGGAAACACCATATATTTT. Using reference TRBV7-2 and TRBJ1-3 for the parts outside the CDR3, the full variable domain is GAGVSQSPSNKVTEKGKDVELRCDPISGHTALYWYRQSLGQGLEFLIYFQGNSAPDKSGLPSDRFSAERTGGSVSTLTIQRTQQEDSAVYLCASSLDDRVGNTIYFGEGSWLTVV.

This clonotype was detected a few times. The chain recombines TRBV29-1 with TRBJ1-2, with D maybe TRBD1 (6 bases). CDR1 is SQVTM, CDR2 ANQGSEA, per germline. V was pared by 3 bases and J by 8 bases, with 13 bases between. There are 12 residues in the CDR3. Written as DNA, the CDR3 is TGCAGCGTTGATAATGGGGGCGGCGGCTACACCTTC. This translates into CSVDNGGGGYTF.

There are a few counts of this clonotype. The chain joins TRBV2 to TRBJ1-1; no firm D call. The CDR3 contains 12 residues. The germline CDR1 and CDR2 sequences are SNHLY and FYNNEI. V was trimmed by 1 base and J by 13 bases, leaving 13 bases between them. The CDR3 protein is CASSEGTVAVFF. CDR3 bases: TGTGCCAGCAGTGAAGGTACGGTGGCGGTTTTCTTT. Full variable domain (rest looked up from reference TRBV2 and TRBJ1-1): EPEVTQTPSHQVTQMGQEVILRCVPISNHLYFYWYRQILGQKVEFLVSFYNNEISEKSEIFDDQFSVERPDGSNFTLKIRSTKLEDSAMYFCASSEGTVAVFFGQGTRLTVV.

A few counts support this clonotype. One end of the junction fails to match germline, which may point to a read error. This chain links TRBV19 with TRBJ1-5, with TRBD1 matching over 7 bases. Per germline, CDR1 LNHDA and CDR2 SQIVND (reference sequence). This CDR3 spans 14 amino acids. The CDR3 coding sequence is TGTGTCAGTAGCTTCAGGGACGGGGACAGTCCCCAGCATTTT. Translating gives CVSSFRDGDSPQHF.

J is TRBJ2-3 and V is TRBV20-1; 10 bases map to TRBD1. The V gene's germline CDR1 is DFQATT and CDR2 SNEGSKA (reference sequence). Trimming cost V 0 bases and J 4 bases; bases outside gene matches: 1. The CDR3 length is 14 residues. The CDR3 here is CSARDGQGADTQYF. Here the CDR3 DNA reads TGCAGTGCTAGAGATGGACAGGGGGCAGATACGCAGTATTTT.

This clonotype was observed a few times. The chain is built from TRBV12-3 or TRBV12-4 and TRBJ2-1, with no clear D. The V end was cut by 6 bases, the J end by 1 base, with 10 bases between. The CDR3 is 14 residues long. The CDR3 spells CASSTDESYNEQFF. The CDR3 DNA is TGTGCCAGCAGCACTGATGAGTCCTACAATGAGCAGTTCTTC.

This sequence joins TRBV12-5 and TRBJ2-2; possible D gene TRBD1, 6 bases. The CDR3 covers 12 residues. The germline gives CDR1 LGHNT, CDR2 FRNRAP. Trimming stripped 5 bases from V and 8 bases from J, with 9 bases between. The CDR3: CASGPGQGELFF. The DNA for the CDR3 is TGTGCTAGTGGTCCGGGACAAGGGGAGCTGTTTTTT.

The chain employs TRBV5-4 and TRBJ2-7; possibly TRBD1 for D (6 bases). Trimming removed 4 bases from V and 4 bases from J, with 18 bases in between. The germline V gene encodes CDR1 SGHNT and CDR2 YYREEE (reference sequence). The CDR3 has 15 amino acids. CDR3 protein: CASSGPGQQLYEQYF. CDR3 DNA: TGTGCCAGCAGCGGGCCGGGACAACAACTTTACGAGCAGTACTTC.

Only a few counts were recorded for this clonotype. This sequence joins TRBV3-1 and TRBJ2-7; weak D call: TRBD1 (5 bases). This CDR3 is 14 amino acids long. Germline V gene data show CDR1 as LGHDT and CDR2 as YNNKEL (reference sequence). Between the trimmed V and J ends, which lost 3 bases and 0 bases, there was a span of 9 bases. The DNA for the CDR3 is TGTGCCAGCAGCCAGCAGGGATTCTCCTACGAGCAGTACTTC. Protein: CASSQQGFSYEQYF.

In this sample, this clonotype turned up a few times. The chain carries TRBV25-1 and TRBJ2-5; 7 nucleotides agree with TRBD1. The germline gives CDR1 MGHDK, CDR2 SYGVNS. Losses at the gene ends were 8 bases for V and 5 bases for J; bases not matched to a gene: 5. The CDR3 has 12 amino acids. CDR3 region: CASALRGETQYF. DNA of the CDR3: TGTGCCAGCGCTCTCAGGGGGGAGACCCAGTACTTC.

This clonotype was detected a few times. The rearrangement links TRBV10-2 to TRBJ2-5, with no clear D. Germline CDR1 and CDR2: WSHSY and SAAADI. Between the trimmed V and J ends, which lost 6 bases and 3 bases, there was a span of 20 bases. The CDR3 spans 16 residues. The CDR3, as DNA: TGCGCCAGCAGCAACCCCCTTAGCTCAGCCAAAGAGACCCAGTACTTC. As protein: CASSNPLSSAKETQYF.

This clonotype was seen more than once but under ten times. The rearrangement uses TRBV6-1 and TRBJ2-1; D might be TRBD2 (5 bases). Trimming left V 6 bases short and J 8 bases short, with 17 bases between. CDR1 is MNHNS, CDR2 SASEGT, per germline. The CDR3 is 14 amino acids. CDR3 loop: CASSRQRRVDEQFF. The CDR3 coding sequence is TGTGCCAGCAGCCGGCAGCGGAGAGTGGATGAGCAGTTCTTC.

This sequence joins TRBV20-1 and TRBJ2-7; D ambiguous. The V end was cut by 3 bases, the J end by 1 base, with 13 bases between. The CDR3 runs 14 residues. Germline lookup yields CDR1 DFQATT and CDR2 SNEGSKA (reference sequence). The CDR3 bases are TGCAGTGCTAGCGAGACCTCAAGGTCCTACGAGCAGTACTTC. Protein: CSASETSRSYEQYF.

This clonotype appeared a few times. The chain employs TRBV25-1 and TRBJ2-7, with 7 bases identical to TRBD1. With V trimmed by 8 bases and J by 5 bases, 12 bases remained unmatched. This CDR3 is built from 14 residues. Germline CDR1 MGHDK, CDR2 SYGVNS. CDR3 in amino acids: CASSDGRGGHEQYF. CDR3 coding DNA: TGTGCCAGCTCTGATGGGCGAGGGGGCCACGAGCAGTACTTC.

The chain has TRBV20-1 and TRBJ2-7; D tentatively fits TRBD1 or TRBD2 (5 bases each). V was trimmed by 6 bases and J by 4 bases, leaving 22 bases between them. The length of the CDR3 is 15 residues. Germline V gene data show CDR1 as DFQATT and CDR2 as SNEGSKA (reference sequence). The CDR3: CSAASPGRWVYEQYF. The DNA for the CDR3 is TGCAGTGCCGCCTCCCCGGGACGCTGGGTGTACGAGCAGTACTTC.

This clonotype was detected a few times. The V call is TRBV6-2 or TRBV6-3, the J call TRBJ2-3; 15 positions match TRBD2. V dropped 6 bases and J dropped 8; count of bases not matched to a gene: 9. The length of the CDR3 is 16 residues. Germline V lookup: CDR1 MNHEY, CDR2 SVGEGT. CDR3 amino acids: CASSKMGLAGGLTQYF. The CDR3, as DNA: TGTGCCAGCAGCAAGATGGGACTAGCGGGAGGACTTACGCAGTATTTT.

This clonotype was observed a few times. The chain recombines TRBV2 with TRBJ1-1; a weak D match, TRBD1 (5 bases). The ends were cut back, 6 bases at V and 3 bases at J, with 17 bases in the middle. The CDR3 is 15 residues long. Germline-derived CDR1 and CDR2 are SNHLY and FYNNEI. The CDR3 loop reads CASRTVTGGHTEAFF. CDR3 coding DNA: TGTGCCAGCAGGACCGTTACAGGCGGGCACACTGAAGCTTTCTTT.

This clonotype was picked up many times. This chain uses TRBV27 with TRBJ1-6; tentatively, D is TRBD1 (6 bases). Germline V gene data show CDR1 as MNHEY and CDR2 as SMNVEV (reference sequence). The V end was cut by 8 bases, the J end by 8 bases, with 19 bases between. The CDR3 has 15 residues. In DNA, the CDR3 is TGTGCCAGCTCGTCCCAGACAGGCCCGGATTCACCCCTCCACTTT. Its protein product is CASSSQTGPDSPLHF.

This rearrangement joins TRBV2 to TRBJ1-1, with D perhaps TRBD1 (5 bases). Trimming shortened V by 4 bases and J by 4 bases, and 10 bases separated the two germline ends. Germline V gives CDR1 SNHLY, CDR2 FYNNEI. The CDR3 is 13 residues long. This CDR3 reads CASSASRATEAFF. The DNA of the CDR3 is TGTGCCAGCAGTGCTAGCAGGGCCACTGAAGCTTTCTTT.

This clonotype was observed many times. The rearrangement links TRBV6-5 to TRBJ2-5; TRBD2 aligns across 7 bases. Germline CDR1 is MNHEY and CDR2 is SVGAGI. With 4 bases clipped from V and 2 bases from J, the junction kept 4 bases outside the gene matches. This CDR3 is 14 amino acids long. Here the CDR3 reads CASSWLAAQETQYF. CDR3 bases: TGTGCCAGCAGTTGGCTAGCGGCGCAAGAGACCCAGTACTTC.

This clonotype has a handful of counts. The J gene is TRBJ2-7, the V gene TRBV25-1; no reliable D call. The germline CDR1 and CDR2 sequences are MGHDK and SYGVNS. CDR3 length: 15 residues. With 4 bases removed from V and 6 bases from J, the gap between germline ends came to 19 bases. The CDR3 here is CASSVPLVALSEQYF. The CDR3, as DNA: TGTGCCAGCAGTGTTCCCCTAGTGGCACTCTCCGAGCAGTACTTC.

The chain couples TRBV6-1 to TRBJ2-3; D gene uncertain. Germline CDR1 and CDR2: MNHNS and SASEGT. This CDR3 is built from 13 residues. Trimming stripped 4 bases from V and 4 bases from J, with 9 bases between. The CDR3 DNA follows: TGTGCCAGCAGTGTTGGGGTCGCAGATACGCAGTATTTT. Protein sequence: CASSVGVADTQYF.

This clonotype has only a few counts. The rearrangement links TRBV4-2 to TRBJ1-2; D is uncertain. Per germline, CDR1 LGHNA and CDR2 YNFKEQ. Trimming left V 0 bases short and J 0 bases short, with 5 bases between. This CDR3 has 14 residues. CDR3 loop: CASSQDPANYGYTF. CDR3 DNA sequence: TGTGCCAGCAGCCAAGATCCGGCTAACTATGGCTACACCTTC.

This clonotype was seen more than once but under ten times. This rearrangement joins TRBV3-1 to TRBJ2-5; no clear D gene. CDR1 is LGHDT, CDR2 YNNKEL, per germline (reference sequence). The CDR3 totals 15 residues. Trimming removed 4 bases from V and 1 base from J, with 13 bases in between. The CDR3 DNA sequence: TGTGCCAGCAGCCTACCATCGACCCTCCAAGAGACCCAGTACTTC. Residues: CASSLPSTLQETQYF.